This T cell receptor beta chain was sequenced in a study of blood T cell repertoires in COVID-19. At the level of the study: In each case, the material was cDNA or gDNA derived from T cells, B-cell-depleted T cells, or PBMCs.

Per the authors' pipeline: How many nucleated cells were present was estimated from reference gene primer amplification. The repertoire was sequenced with immunoSEQ multiplex PCR; TCRdb's copy has only in-frame clones and lacks some. V and J calls and clone size are as listed in that table; D and trimming were resolved from the DNA. The sample has about 490,000 clones, 70% to 90% seen once. The V gene's germline CDR1 is MNHEY and CDR2 SVGAGI. This CDR3 comprises 14 residues. Trimming left V 6 bases short and J 5 bases short, with 13 bases between. The clonotype was recovered from a human donor in a cohort sampled during active COVID-19. V is TRBV6-5 and J is TRBJ2-2, with D tentatively TRBD2 (5 bases). Specimen: peripheral blood. The CDR3: CASRSPSGTGELFF. The DNA of the CDR3 is TGTGCCAGCAGATCTCCTTCGGGGACCGGGGAGCTGTTTTTT.